These 18 T cell receptor beta chains were all obtained from the same sample, sequenced in a study of T cells in Graves' hyperthyroidism and ophthalmopathy. It was RNA transcripts that yielded the amplified TCR beta CDR3 regions. HTBI primers were the set used in a first-round RT-PCR of the TCR CDR3. Via MiXCR, TCRdb re-called the multiplex PCR reads, giving one row per CDR3 protein. This table holds around 580,000 distinct CDR3 sequences, roughly 46% found once. Material for sequencing was peripheral blood or thyroid tissue (not recorded which). These receptors were obtained from a woman in her late teens or twenties with Graves' hyperthyroidism.

This clonotype was observed many times. The chain couples TRBV10-3 to TRBJ1-2, with D possibly TRBD1 on 5 matching bases. Germline V lookup: CDR1 ENHRY, CDR2 SYGVKD. Trimming stripped 3 bases from V and 2 bases from J, with 13 bases between. The CDR3 loop spans 15 amino acids. CDR3 residues: CAISDQGRINYGYTF. CDR3 sequence (DNA): TGTGCCATCAGTGATCAGGGACGGATAAACTATGGCTACACCTTC.

In this sample, this clonotype turned up many times. The genes are TRBV6-5 and TRBJ1-4, with D perhaps TRBD1 (6 bases). Germline assignment: CDR1 MNHEY and CDR2 SVGAGI. Trimming removed 0 bases from V and 8 bases from J, with 13 bases in between. The CDR3 is 15 residues long. In nucleotides, the CDR3 is TGTGCCAGCAGTTACTCCAGACAGGCCGGCGAAAAACTGTTTTTT. It is translated as CASSYSRQAGEKLFF.

This clonotype occurred many times. V and J are TRBV7-8 and TRBJ2-5, with D unresolved. The CDR3 runs to 12 residues. Trimming took 1 base from V and 5 from J, leaving 5 bases between them. Germline V gene sequence: CDR1 SGHVS, CDR2 FQNEAQ. CDR3: CASSLGPETQYF. The CDR3, as DNA: TGTGCCAGCAGCTTAGGGCCGGAGACCCAGTACTTC.

The chain combines TRBV15 with TRBJ2-6; D is possibly TRBD1 (6 bases). The V end lost 6 bases, the J end lost 0 bases, and 12 bases lay between the germline ends. Germline assignment: CDR1 LNHNV and CDR2 YYDKDF (reference sequence). The CDR3 totals 16 residues. The CDR3 DNA reads TGTGCCACCAGGGACAGAGTCGACTCTGGGGCCAACGTCCTGACTTTC. This codes for CATRDRVDSGANVLTF.

This sequence joins TRBV10-3 and TRBJ1-2; 7 bases map to TRBD1. Losses at the gene ends were 6 bases for V and 6 bases for J; bases not matched to a gene: 10. Germline V CDR1 and CDR2: ENHRY, SYGVKD. The CDR3 is 14 residues long. CDR3 loop: CAISRQGYSHGYTF. In DNA, the CDR3 is TGTGCCATCAGCCGACAGGGTTATTCGCATGGCTACACCTTC.

This clonotype has just one count. J is TRBJ2-7 and V is TRBV15, with D hard to call. The germline CDR1 and CDR2 sequences are LNHNV and YYDKDF (reference sequence). V gave up 1 base and J gave up 0 bases, with 4 bases separating them. CDR3 length: 13 amino acids. DNA for the CDR3: TGTGCCACCAGCAGAGGGAGCTCCTACGAGCAGTACTTC. Its protein product is CATSRGSSYEQYF.

This chain links TRBV12-3 or TRBV12-4 with TRBJ2-3; D tentatively reads TRBD1 or TRBD2 (5 bases each). V lost 6 bases, J lost 5 bases, and 15 bases lay in between. This CDR3 has 14 residues. This chain's CDR3 is CASSHQGVGDTQYF. The CDR3 bases are TGTGCCAGCAGCCATCAGGGAGTGGGAGATACGCAGTATTTT.

This clonotype was counted many times. V and J are TRBV12-3 or TRBV12-4 and TRBJ1-4; D gene uncertain. V dropped 1 base and J dropped 4 bases, with 4 bases sitting between them. There are 13 residues in the CDR3. CDR3 bases: TGTGCCAGCAGTTTAGGCCTTAATGAAAAACTGTTTTTT. It yields the protein CASSLGLNEKLFF.

The chain has TRBV9 and TRBJ2-1; 7 bases fit TRBD2. With 2 bases clipped from V and 4 bases from J, the junction kept 3 bases outside the gene matches. This CDR3 spans 14 amino acids. Per germline, CDR1 SGDLS and CDR2 YYNGEE. The CDR3 is CASSVTGGYNEQFF. CDR3 DNA: TGTGCCAGCAGCGTTACCGGGGGGTACAATGAGCAGTTCTTC.

This clonotype was observed once. The chain is built from TRBV20-1 and TRBJ2-2; D is unresolved. Trimming stripped 0 bases from V and 8 bases from J, with 7 bases between. Germline-derived CDR1 and CDR2 are DFQATT and SNEGSKA (reference sequence). The CDR3 has 12 residues. CDR3 amino acids: CSARDRLGELFF. The DNA of the CDR3 is TGCAGTGCTAGAGATAGACTGGGGGAGCTGTTTTTT.

The chain links TRBV12-3 or TRBV12-4 to TRBJ2-2, with 9 nucleotides matching TRBD1. The CDR3 length is 17 residues. Germline trimming cut 7 bases from V and 0 bases from J; bases unmatched to any gene: 9. CDR3 protein: CASNLDRDRANTGELFF. The CDR3 bases are TGTGCCAGCAACCTAGACCGGGACAGGGCGAACACCGGGGAGCTGTTTTTT.

This clonotype occurred many times. V is TRBV29-1 and J is TRBJ1-2; 7 bases are a match to TRBD1. J lost 0 bases, V lost 4 bases, and 5 bases had no gene match. This CDR3 has 14 amino acids. Germline V CDR1 and CDR2: SQVTM, ANQGSEA. The CDR3 spells CSVGQGGSNYGYTF. Here the CDR3 DNA reads TGCAGCGTTGGGCAGGGGGGTTCTAACTATGGCTACACCTTC.

The V call is TRBV15, the J call TRBJ1-1, with D possibly matching TRBD1 (6 bases). V lost 8 bases and J 5 bases, leaving 18 bases between the germline ends. The CDR3 spans 14 residues. The germline V gene encodes CDR1 LNHNV and CDR2 YYDKDF (reference sequence). The CDR3 is CATGRGGGRTEAFF. Written as DNA, the CDR3 is TGTGCCACCGGGCGGGGGGGGGGGCGGACTGAAGCTTTCTTT.

This clonotype was counted at least ten times. The rearrangement joins TRBV5-1 to TRBJ1-5, with D possibly TRBD1 on 5 matching bases. V was trimmed by 2 bases and J by 7 bases, leaving 13 bases between them. Per germline, CDR1 SGHRS and CDR2 YFSETQ. The CDR3 has 14 amino acids. For the CDR3, the DNA is TGCGCCAGCAGCTTTGAAGGGGAAGGCCAGCCCCAGCATTTT. Amino acid sequence: CASSFEGEGQPQHF.

The rearrangement joins TRBV7-9 to TRBJ2-5; 10 bases match TRBD2. J was trimmed by 9 bases and V by 2 bases; bases with no gene match: 3. The germline V gene encodes CDR1 SEHNR and CDR2 FQNEAQ (reference sequence). This CDR3 spans 13 amino acids. The CDR3 coding sequence is TGTGCCAGCAGCTTAAGGCTAGCGGGAGCCCAGTACTTC. The encoded protein is CASSLRLAGAQYF.

The V gene is TRBV20-1, the J gene TRBJ2-5; D not certain. The tail of the sequence fits TRBJ2-1 better, so the J call may be wrong. CDR1 and CDR2 (germline): DFQATT, SNEGSKA (reference sequence). CDR3 length equals 9 residues. The CDR3 region is CSGSNEQFF. As DNA, the CDR3 is TGCAGTGGAAGCAATGAGCAGTTCTTC.

The J gene is TRBJ2-7, the V gene TRBV28, with TRBD1 matching over 9 bases. Germline V CDR1 and CDR2: MDHEN, SYDVKM. The junction had 9 bases not matched to a gene; V was cut back by 6 bases and J by 0 bases. The length of the CDR3 is 16 residues. The DNA for the CDR3 is TGTGCCAGCAGACCAACAGGGGGCCCCGGCTCCTACGAGCAGTACTTC. Translation: CASRPTGGPGSYEQYF.

The table lists this clonotype with many counts. The J gene is TRBJ2-7, the V gene TRBV6-2 or TRBV6-3; D is possibly TRBD2 (5 bases). The V end was cut by 2 bases, the J end by 2 bases, with 16 bases between. The CDR3 contains 16 residues. Germline loops: CDR1 MNHEY, CDR2 SVGEGT. The CDR3 DNA is TGTGCCAGCAGTTACGGGTTGGCGGACTTAACCTACGAGCAGTACTTC. It translates to CASSYGLADLTYEQYF.